Ten or more counts support the clone carrying this T cell receptor (beta chain). Its antigen is not known. The CDR3 is 13 amino acids. Per the germline V gene, CDR1 is LGHNA and CDR2 is YSLEER. The ends were cut back, 1 base at V and 2 bases at J, with 5 bases in the middle. Disease lasting under 3 months, a NOSPECS grade of at least 4, and a Clinical Activity Score of at least 3 were features of the ophthalmopathy patients. Amplified TCR beta CDR3 regions came from RNA transcripts. HTBI primers were used for first-round RT-PCR of the TCR CDR3. Each CDR3 protein is one row after TCRdb ran MiXCR on the multiplex PCR reads. The sample holds under 350,000 distinct CDR3 sequences, 15% to 20% seen once. These data are taken from a study of T cells in Graves' hyperthyroidism and ophthalmopathy. Study-wide findings and caveats: Most thyroid clonotypes that were expanded above 0.001 also turned up in blood. Ophthalmopathy, as predicted by the model, came a median roughly 6.8 months after the prediction.

The chain carries TRBV4-3 and TRBJ1-2; D uncertain. This receptor was taken from a woman between 55 and 75 years old with Graves' ophthalmopathy. The sequenced material came from blood. The CDR3 DNA reads as TGCGCCAGCAGCCAAGCCGTAAACTATGGCTACACCTTC. This translates into CASSQAVNYGYTF.